Listed below are T cell receptor beta chains from one sample, sequenced in a study of vaccination and CD4 T cells after COVID-19. Which antigens these TCRs recognize remains unknown. TCRdb analysed the PCR reads with MiXCR anew, one entry per CDR3 protein. The sample yields approximately 24,000 distinct CDR3 sequences, approximately 40% seen once. Sequencing used CD4+ T cells from blood, cultured in vitro. The receptors come from a human donor who had recovered from COVID-19. The CDR3 runs from the conserved cysteine through the conserved F or W. The D gene is left open where the match is weak. Some rows have no size entry. The others give once, few or many, or a class for an expanded clone.

TRBV7-3,NA,TRBD2,TRBJ2-5,TGTGCCAGCAGCTTAGGTCCTAGCGGGGGCCAAGAGACCCAGTACTTC,CASSLGPSGGQETQYF
TRBV20-1,few,TRBD2,TRBJ2-3,TGCAGTGCTAGAACCCCGGGGGGAGCGGGGGGAGATACGCAGTATTTT,CSARTPGGAGGDTQYF
TRBV20-1,few,TRBD1,TRBJ2-7,TGCAGTGCTAGACAAGTTACAGGGGGCTACGAGCAGTACTTC,CSARQVTGGYEQYF
TRBV7-2,NA,NA,TRBJ2-1,TGTGCCAGCAGCTTACCCAAGGGGAATGAGCAGTTCTTC,CASSLPKGNEQFF
TRBV20-1,NA,NA,TRBJ1-5,TGCAGTGCTAGGGTAGAGGCAGGGCATAGCAATCAGCCCCAGCATTTT,CSARVEAGHSNQPQHF
TRBV27,few,NA,TRBJ1-2,TGTGCCGGTAAAGAGGACAGTACTAACTATGGCTACACCTTC,CAGKEDSTNYGYTF
TRBV24-1,NA,NA,TRBJ2-2,TGTGCCACGAGCGGACAGCTGAACACCGGGGAGCTGTTTTTT,CATSGQLNTGELFF
TRBV18,once,TRBD1,TRBJ2-7,TGTGCCAGCTCCCCCGGGACAGCGAGTTACGAGCAGTACTTC,CASSPGTASYEQYF
TRBV6-5,few,NA,TRBJ1-6,TGTGCCAGCAGTTACGGGGGGACGAATTCACCCCTCCACTTT,CASSYGGTNSPLHF
TRBV5-1,NA,TRBD2,TRBJ2-7,TGCGCCAGCAGCTTGGGGACTAGCGGCCCCTACGAGCAGTACTTC,CASSLGTSGPYEQYF
TRBV7-2,NA,NA,TRBJ2-3,TGTGCCAGCAGCTTCCGGTCAGATACGCAGTATTTT,CASSFRSDTQYF
TRBV12-3/TRBV12-4,NA,TRBD1,TRBJ1-5,TGTGCCAGCAGCCTACAGGGGCGCAATCAGCCCCAGCATTTT,CASSLQGRNQPQHF
TRBV2,NA,TRBD2,TRBJ2-7,TGTGCCAGCAGACCGGGACTAGCGGTATACGAGCAGTACTTC,CASRPGLAVYEQYF
TRBV30,NA,TRBD1,TRBJ2-6,TGTGCCTGGAGTGTGGGGACAGGGTCAAACGTCCTGACTTTC,CAWSVGTGSNVLTF
TRBV2,NA,TRBD1,TRBJ1-1,TGTGCCAGCAGTTTACAGGGGATGAACACTGAAGCTTTCTTT,CASSLQGMNTEAFF
TRBV7-2,NA,NA,TRBJ1-3,TGTGCCAGCAGCTTAGCGCTGGGGTCTGGAAACACCATATATTTT,CASSLALGSGNTIYF
TRBV6-4,few,NA,TRBJ2-6,TGTGCCAGCAGTGACAGGGAAACAGGGGCCAACGTCCTGACTTTC,CASSDRETGANVLTF
TRBV15,few,NA,TRBJ1-6,TGTGCCACCAGCGGCAGCTCCTATAATTCACCCCTCCACTTT,CATSGSSYNSPLHF
TRBV7-2,NA,NA,TRBJ2-5,TGTGCCAGCAGCCCTGGGGGGGCGCGGGAGGAGACCCAGTACTTC,CASSPGGAREETQYF
TRBV2,NA,NA,TRBJ2-1,TGTGCCAGCGGGTCCGCGGGGCACCTTAGCAATGAGCAGTTCTTC,CASGSAGHLSNEQFF
TRBV6-1,NA,TRBD1,TRBJ1-2,TGTGCCAGCAGAACAGGGGGCACGGACTATGGCTACACCTTC,CASRTGGTDYGYTF
TRBV11-2,NA,TRBD1,TRBJ1-2,TGTGCCAGCAGCCCTGGGACAGCTAACTATGGCTACACCTTC,CASSPGTANYGYTF
TRBV20-1,few,TRBD1,TRBJ1-2,TGCAGTGCTAGCCTACCTCTCCGGGACAGGGTAGGTGGCTACACCTTC,CSASLPLRDRVGGYTF